One sample yielded the 18 T cell receptor beta chains listed below, sequenced in a study of CD8+ T cells in alopecia areata. Sequencing templates came from extracted RNA that was reverse transcribed into cDNA. Clones were sequenced by immunoSEQ multiplex PCR, and TCRdb holds only the in-frame ones, with some missing. Of about 200,000 clones in the sample, around 62% are singletons; the top ten hold around 0.44%. The material was CD4+ T cells sorted from blood, obtained at week 0. The source of these receptors is a human donor with alopecia areata.

This chain links TRBV4-1 with TRBJ2-1; D is possibly TRBD1 (7 bases). CDR1 is MGHRA and CDR2 is YSYEKL in the germline V gene. CDR3 size: 17 residues. V lost 1 base and J lost 1, with 14 bases in between. CDR3 nucleotides: TGCGCCAGCAGCCAAGGGACAGGTCGGGGGTCCTACAATGAGCAGTTCTTC. Its protein is CASSQGTGRGSYNEQFF.

This clone was seen once. This chain uses TRBV19 with TRBJ2-1; possibly TRBD1 for D (5 bases). CDR3 length: 14 amino acids. Between the trimmed V and J ends, which lost 7 bases and 3 bases, there was a span of 13 bases. Germline CDR1 and CDR2: LNHDA and SQIVND (reference sequence). The CDR3 protein is CASKGQWHYNEQFF. The CDR3, as DNA: TGTGCCAGTAAGGGGCAGTGGCACTACAATGAGCAGTTCTTC.

V and J are TRBV14 and TRBJ2-5; either TRBD1 or TRBD2 may supply D (6 bases each). The germline V gene encodes CDR1 SGHDN and CDR2 FVKESK. CDR3 length equals 15 residues. V was cut by 5 bases and J by 7 bases, with 20 bases left in between. DNA of the CDR3: TGTGCCAGCAGCAGTTTACAGGGAGGTGTTGGGACCCAGTACTTC. Amino acids: CASSSLQGGVGTQYF. Filled out from reference TRBV14 and TRBJ2-5, the complete variable domain reads EAGVTQFPSHSVIEKGQTVTLRCDPISGHDNLYWYRRVMGKEIKFLLHFVKESKQDESGMPNNRFLAERTGGTYSTLKVQPAELEDSGVYFCASSSLQGGVGTQYFGPGTRLLVL.

A few counts support this clone. V is TRBV7-9 and J is TRBJ1-1, with D possibly TRBD1 on 6 matching bases. The germline V gene encodes CDR1 SEHNR and CDR2 FQNEAQ (reference sequence). This CDR3 contains 14 residues. V shed 2 bases and J shed 4 bases, with 11 bases lying between them. CDR3 nucleotide sequence: TGTGCCAGCAGCTTAAGTCTCAGGGGCACTGAAGCTTTCTTT. Protein product: CASSLSLRGTEAFF.

The rearrangement uses TRBV5-1 and TRBJ2-3; 8 bases are a match to TRBD1. V lost 0 bases to trimming and J lost 3 bases; unmatched junction nucleotides: 0. CDR1 SGHRS and CDR2 YFSETQ come from the germline V gene. The CDR3 totals 14 residues. The DNA for the CDR3 is TGCGCCAGCAGCTTGGACAGGGGGACAGATACGCAGTATTTT. Protein sequence: CASSLDRGTDTQYF.

This clone was found a few times. J is TRBJ2-5 and V is TRBV5-1; D gene uncertain. Germline-derived CDR1 and CDR2 are SGHRS and YFSETQ. V shed 0 bases and J shed 3 bases, with 9 bases lying between them. The length of the CDR3 is 14 residues. This CDR3 reads CASSLGTVEETQYF. CDR3 in DNA: TGCGCCAGCAGCTTGGGAACGGTGGAAGAGACCCAGTACTTC.

The rearrangement links TRBV25-1 to TRBJ1-1; a weak D match, TRBD1 (6 bases). Deletions cut 5 bases from V and 1 base from J, with 8 bases between. The V gene's germline CDR1 is MGHDK and CDR2 SYGVNS. The CDR3 runs to 13 residues. The CDR3 region is CASSLGGNTEAFF. In DNA form, the CDR3 reads TGTGCCAGCAGTTTAGGGGGGAACACTGAAGCTTTCTTT.

The V and J genes are TRBV6-1 and TRBJ2-1; TRBD2 aligns across 10 bases. Trimming took 8 bases from V and 2 from J; bases not matched to a gene: 3. Germline V gene lookup returns CDR1 MNHNS and CDR2 SASEGT. The CDR3 totals 14 residues. CDR3: CASVAGGTYNEQFF. The DNA for the CDR3 is TGTGCCAGCGTAGCGGGAGGAACCTACAATGAGCAGTTCTTC.

In this sample, this clone turned up many times. This chain links TRBV7-8 with TRBJ2-1; 11 nucleotides agree with TRBD2. The CDR3 contains 14 residues. Losses at the gene ends were 3 bases for V and 10 bases for J; bases not matched to a gene: 5. CDR1 and CDR2 from the germline V gene are SGHVS and FQNEAQ. CDR3 residues: CASSFRLAGGEQFF. The CDR3 DNA is TGTGCCAGCAGCTTTCGGCTAGCGGGAGGCGAGCAGTTCTTC.

The rearrangement uses TRBV5-1 and TRBJ2-5; D perhaps matches TRBD1 (6 bases). Per the germline V gene, CDR1 is SGHRS and CDR2 is YFSETQ. V was pared by 4 bases and J by 5 bases, with 18 bases between. This CDR3 contains 15 residues. The CDR3 spells CASSLDRRGEETQYF. CDR3 nucleotide sequence: TGCGCCAGCAGCCTGGACCGCAGGGGTGAGGAGACCCAGTACTTC.

The chain links TRBV9 to TRBJ1-2; weak D call: TRBD1 (5 bases). Germline CDR1 and CDR2: SGDLS and YYNGEE. Trimming cost V 3 bases and J 5 bases, with 14 bases left between them. The CDR3 covers 14 residues. CDR3 sequence (DNA): TGTGCCAGCAGCGCCCAGACAGTCGCATATGGCTACACCTTC. It yields the protein CASSAQTVAYGYTF.

CDR3 nucleotide sequence: TGCAGCGTTAGACAGGGGGCAAGTCGGGAGCAGTACTTC. It translates to CSVRQGASREQYF. The chain recombines TRBV29-1 with TRBJ2-7, with 10 bases aligning to TRBD1. CDR3 length equals 13 residues. Germline V lookup: CDR1 SQVTM, CDR2 ANQGSEA. The J segment lost 7 bases and the V segment lost 5 bases, leaving 8 bases of the junction unmatched.

A few counts support this clone. The chain has TRBV5-1 and TRBJ2-1; the match to TRBD2 covers 10 bases. The CDR3 loop spans 16 amino acids. The germline CDR1 and CDR2 sequences are SGHRS and YFSETQ. The V segment lost 2 bases and the J segment 6 bases; nucleotides outside the gene matches: 8. CDR3 DNA sequence: TGCGCCAGCAGCTTCTCAAGCGGGAGGGCCTCCAATGAGCAGTTCTTC. This codes for CASSFSSGRASNEQFF.

This clone was counted a few times. This sequence joins TRBV5-1 and TRBJ1-6, with no clear D. This CDR3 comprises 17 residues. Trimming shortened V by 1 base and J by 3 bases, and 14 bases separated the two germline ends. Germline V gene data show CDR1 as SGHRS and CDR2 as YFSETQ. CDR3: CASSLFSSYNYNSPLHF. The CDR3 DNA sequence: TGCGCCAGCAGCTTGTTTTCGTCGTACAACTATAATTCACCCCTCCACTTT.

The sample holds a few counts of this clone. Other DNA sequences within the sample encode an identical CDR3. The chain employs TRBV29-1 and TRBJ2-1, with 8 bases fitting TRBD2. CDR1 is SQVTM, CDR2 ANQGSEA, per germline. After removal of 4 bases from V and 0 bases from J, the junction contained 2 bases not matched to a gene. The CDR3 contains 14 residues. DNA for the CDR3: TGCAGCGTTGCGGGAGGGAGCTCCTACAATGAGCAGTTCTTC. Amino acid sequence: CSVAGGSSYNEQFF.

This clone appeared a single time. V usage is TRBV9 and J usage is TRBJ1-2; possibly TRBD1 for D (5 bases). V dropped 3 bases and J dropped 4 bases, with 16 bases sitting between them. Germline V gene lookup returns CDR1 SGDLS and CDR2 YYNGEE. The CDR3 is 15 amino acids. The CDR3 nucleotides read TGTGCCAGCAGCGCGGGACGGGGGAACCTCTATGGCTACACCTTC. Translated, it gives CASSAGRGNLYGYTF.

This clone was seen only a few times. The chain couples TRBV30 to TRBJ1-2; D is unclear. The germline gives CDR1 GTSNPN, CDR2 SVGIG (reference sequence). V was pared by 0 bases and J by 6 bases, with 8 bases between. There are 12 residues in the CDR3. CDR3 in amino acids: CAWSVHHDGYTF. In DNA, the CDR3 is TGTGCCTGGAGTGTACACCACGATGGCTACACCTTC.

This rearrangement joins TRBV6-5 to TRBJ1-2; D gene uncertain. This CDR3 is 14 amino acids long. Trimming shortened V by 1 base and J by 7 bases, and 13 bases separated the two germline ends. The germline V gene has CDR1 MNHEY and CDR2 SVGAGI. In DNA form, the CDR3 reads TGTGCCAGCAGTTACTGGGAGGGAAGTGGTGGCTACACCTTC. Its translation is CASSYWEGSGGYTF.